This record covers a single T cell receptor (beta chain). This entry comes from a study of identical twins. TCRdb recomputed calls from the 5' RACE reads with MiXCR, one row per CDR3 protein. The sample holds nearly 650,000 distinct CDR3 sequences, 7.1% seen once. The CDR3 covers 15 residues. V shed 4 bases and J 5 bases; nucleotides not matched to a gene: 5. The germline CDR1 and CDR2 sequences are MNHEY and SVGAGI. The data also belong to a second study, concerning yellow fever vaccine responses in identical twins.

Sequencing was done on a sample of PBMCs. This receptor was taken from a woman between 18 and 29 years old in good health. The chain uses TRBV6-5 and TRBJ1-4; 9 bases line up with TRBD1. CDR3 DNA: TGTGCCAGCAGTTCACCGGGACAGGGAAATGAAAAACTGTTTTTT. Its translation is CASSSPGQGNEKLFF.